The following is a TCR beta chain sequence with its context. Its antigen is unidentified. This table comes from immunoSEQ multiplex PCR, and its TCRdb copy is limited to in-frame clones, with some not included. The sample holds roughly 7,000 clones, approximately 80% seen once. CDR3 size: 11 residues. The V gene lost 9 bases and the J gene lost 5 bases, with 8 bases spanning the gap. Germline V gene data show CDR1 as MNHNS and CDR2 as SASEGT. This specimen belongs to a study of follicular helper T cells after annual influenza vaccination. Overall study findings and caveats: Successive annual vaccinations recalled a recurrent oligoclonal ICOS+CD38+ cTfh response with influenza-specific clonotypes.

Time point specified: 2015-2016 season, 7 days after influenza vaccination. The input for sequencing was CXCR5- memory CD4+ T cells sorted from blood, taken 7 days after influenza vaccination. The clonotype was recovered from an adult who received the influenza vaccine. The gene calls are TRBV6-1 and TRBJ1-5, with D tentatively TRBD1 (5 bases). The CDR3 DNA is TGTGCCAGTGACAGTCATCAGCCCCAGCATTTT. Translating gives CASDSHQPQHF.